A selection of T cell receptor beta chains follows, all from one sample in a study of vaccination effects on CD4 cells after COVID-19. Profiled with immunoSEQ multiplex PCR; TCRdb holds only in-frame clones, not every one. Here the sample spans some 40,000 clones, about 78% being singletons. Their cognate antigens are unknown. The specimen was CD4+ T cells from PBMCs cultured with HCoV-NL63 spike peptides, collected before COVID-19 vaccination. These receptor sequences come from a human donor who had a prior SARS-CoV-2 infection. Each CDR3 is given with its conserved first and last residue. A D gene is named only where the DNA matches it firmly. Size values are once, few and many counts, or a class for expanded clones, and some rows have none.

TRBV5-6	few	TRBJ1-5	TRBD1	CASKRTGRKQPQHF	TGTGCCAGCAAAAGGACAGGAAGAAAACAGCCCCAGCATTTT
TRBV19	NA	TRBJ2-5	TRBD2	CASSDSPSGVQETQYF	TGTGCCAGTAGTGATAGCCCTAGCGGGGTACAAGAGACCCAGTACTTC
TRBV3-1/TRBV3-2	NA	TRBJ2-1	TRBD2	CASSQARLAGRGGEQFF	TGTGCCAGCAGCCAAGCGAGACTAGCGGGACGTGGCGGTGAGCAGTTCTTC
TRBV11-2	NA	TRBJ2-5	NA	CASSLGAGRPSETQYF	TGTGCCAGCAGCTTAGGGGCGGGACGCCCCTCAGAGACCCAGTACTTC
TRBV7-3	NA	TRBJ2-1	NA	CASSSGRYNEQFF	TGTGCCAGCAGCTCGGGACGGTACAATGAGCAGTTCTTC
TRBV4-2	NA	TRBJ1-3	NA	CASSQGGSVFGNTIYF	TGTGCCAGCAGCCAAGGGGGTAGCGTTTTTGGAAACACCATATATTTT
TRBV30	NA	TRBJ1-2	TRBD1	CAWSRGTGDTSDYGYTF	TGTGCCTGGAGTCGCGGGACAGGGGATACGTCCGACTATGGCTACACCTTC
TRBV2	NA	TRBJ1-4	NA	CASSGAARNEKLFF	TGTGCCAGCAGTGGGGCGGCCCGTAATGAAAAACTGTTTTTT
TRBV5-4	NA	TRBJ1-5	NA	CASSRGGGGDQPQHF	TGTGCCAGCAGCCGAGGCGGGGGAGGCGATCAGCCCCAGCATTTT
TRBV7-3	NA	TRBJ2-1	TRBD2	CASSSGLAGGWSEQFF	TGTGCCAGCAGCTCCGGACTAGCGGGAGGGTGGAGTGAGCAGTTCTTC
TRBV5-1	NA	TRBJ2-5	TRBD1	CASSRETGGQETQYF	TGCGCCAGCAGCAGAGAAACAGGGGGGCAAGAGACCCAGTACTTC
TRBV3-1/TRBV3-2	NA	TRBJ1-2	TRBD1	CASSSSGQGNYGYTF	TGTGCCAGCAGCAGTTCTGGACAGGGAAACTATGGCTACACCTTC
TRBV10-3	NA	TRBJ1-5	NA	CAIRDTIYQPQHF	TGTGCCATCAGGGACACAATTTATCAGCCCCAGCATTTT
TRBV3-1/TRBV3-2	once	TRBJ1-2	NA	CASSQRSGGYTF	TGTGCCAGCAGCCAACGGTCGGGGGGCTACACCTTC
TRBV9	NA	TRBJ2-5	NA	CASSVAPSPGETQYF	TGTGCCAGCAGCGTAGCTCCCTCACCCGGTGAGACCCAGTACTTC
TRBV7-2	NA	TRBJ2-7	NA	CASSLEYNEQYF	TGTGCCAGCAGCTTAGAGTATAACGAGCAGTACTTC
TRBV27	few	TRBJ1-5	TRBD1	CASRRTGGNQPQHF	TGTGCCAGCAGGCGGACAGGGGGCAATCAGCCCCAGCATTTT
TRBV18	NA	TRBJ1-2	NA	CASSQLTGNYGYTF	TGTGCCAGCTCACAATTGACGGGCAACTATGGCTACACCTTC
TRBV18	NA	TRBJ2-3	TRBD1	CASSHRGRNTDTQYF	TGTGCCAGCTCACACAGGGGGCGAAACACAGATACGCAGTATTTT
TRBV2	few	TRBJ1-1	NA	CASSISATEAFF	TGTGCCAGCAGTATCTCAGCAACTGAAGCTTTCTTT
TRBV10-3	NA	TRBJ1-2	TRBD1	CAISSGTGTYGYTF	TGTGCCATCAGCTCCGGGACAGGGACCTATGGCTACACCTTC
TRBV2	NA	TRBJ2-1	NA	CASGVGYYNEQFF	TGTGCCAGCGGGGTTGGCTACTACAATGAGCAGTTCTTC
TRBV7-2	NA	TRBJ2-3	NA	CASSFRLAYPKDTQYF	TGTGCCAGCAGCTTCCGGCTAGCCTACCCCAAAGATACGCAGTATTTT
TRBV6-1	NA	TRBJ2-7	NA	CASSEAAVLSYEQYF	TGTGCCAGCAGTGAAGCGGCCGTGCTCTCCTACGAGCAGTACTTC
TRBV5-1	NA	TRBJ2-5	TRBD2	CASSLVSTGTTIQTQYF	TGCGCCAGCAGCTTGGTTTCCACCGGGACTACTATACAGACCCAGTACTTC
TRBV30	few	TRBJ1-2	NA	CAQQDRTNYGYTF	TGTGCCCAGCAGGACAGAACTAACTATGGCTACACCTTC
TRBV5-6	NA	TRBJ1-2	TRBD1	CASSDSGTGDYGYTF	TGTGCCAGCAGCGACTCCGGGACAGGGGACTATGGCTACACCTTC
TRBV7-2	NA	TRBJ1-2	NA	CASSLDRYGYTF	TGTGCCAGCAGCTTAGATAGATATGGCTACACCTTC
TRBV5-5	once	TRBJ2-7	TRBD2	CASSLREGYEQYF	TGTGCCAGCAGCTTGCGGGAGGGCTACGAGCAGTACTTC
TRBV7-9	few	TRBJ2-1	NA	CASSDRYNEQFF	TGTGCCAGCAGCGACAGATACAATGAGCAGTTCTTC
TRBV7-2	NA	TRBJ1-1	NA	CASSLAGRTTEAFF	TGTGCCAGCAGCTTAGCGGGCCGGACCACTGAAGCTTTCTTT
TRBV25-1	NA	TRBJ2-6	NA	CASLGPGANVLTF	TGTGCCAGCCTAGGCCCTGGGGCCAACGTCCTGACTTTC
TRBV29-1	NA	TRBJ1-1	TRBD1	CSVAYDRGWTEAFF	TGCAGCGTAGCGTATGACAGGGGATGGACTGAAGCTTTCTTT
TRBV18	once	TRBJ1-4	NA	CASSPSGNEKLFF	TGTGCCAGCTCACCATCAGGAAACGAAAAACTGTTTTTT
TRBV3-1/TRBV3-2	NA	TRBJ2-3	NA	CASSQGSRDTQYF	TGTGCCAGCAGCCAAGGTTCCCGAGATACGCAGTATTTT
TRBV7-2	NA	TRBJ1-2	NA	CASSSRGGKGGYGYTF	TGTGCCAGCAGCTCCCGCGGGGGTAAGGGGGGCTATGGCTACACCTTC
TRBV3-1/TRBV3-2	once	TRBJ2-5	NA	CASSQVLASETQYF	TGTGCCAGCAGCCAGGTACTAGCATCAGAGACCCAGTACTTC
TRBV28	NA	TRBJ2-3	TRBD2	CASSSLGSGTPDTQYF	TGTGCCAGCAGTTCCCTCGGTAGCGGGACCCCCGATACGCAGTATTTT
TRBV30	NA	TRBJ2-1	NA	CAWRRGTYNEQFF	TGTGCCTGGAGGCGGGGCACTTACAATGAGCAGTTCTTC
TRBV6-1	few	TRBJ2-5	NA	CASSEAVLRGYQETQYF	TGTGCCAGCAGTGAAGCGGTTCTGCGAGGTTACCAAGAGACCCAGTACTTC
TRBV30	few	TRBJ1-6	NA	CAWSVGTVLDSPLHF	TGTGCCTGGAGTGTGGGTACAGTTCTTGATTCACCCCTCCACTTT
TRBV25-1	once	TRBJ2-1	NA	CATSRVSTYNVEQFF	TGTGCCACCTCAAGGGTATCTACCTACAATGTGGAGCAGTTCTTC
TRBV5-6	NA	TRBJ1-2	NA	CASSPGDYGYTF	TGTGCCAGCAGCCCAGGGGACTATGGCTACACCTTC
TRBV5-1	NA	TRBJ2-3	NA	CASSLSGEPTDTQYF	TGCGCCAGCAGCTTGTCGGGGGAGCCCACAGATACGCAGTATTTT
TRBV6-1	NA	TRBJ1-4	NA	CASSDISTADEKLFF	TGTGCCAGCAGTGATATCTCCACCGCGGATGAAAAACTGTTTTTT
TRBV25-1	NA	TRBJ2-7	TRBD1	CASSVTGTYEQYF	TGTGCCAGCAGTGTGACAGGGACCTACGAGCAGTACTTC
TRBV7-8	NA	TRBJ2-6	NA	CASSLLFPSGANVLTF	TGTGCCAGCAGCTTACTGTTTCCGTCTGGGGCCAACGTCCTGACTTTC
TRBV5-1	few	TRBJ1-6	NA	CASSSQGQMRNSPLHF	TGCGCCAGCAGTTCACAGGGTCAAATGCGTAATTCACCCCTCCACTTT
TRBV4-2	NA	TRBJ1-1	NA	CASSQEQGNTEAFF	TGTGCCAGCAGCCAAGAACAGGGGAACACTGAAGCTTTCTTT
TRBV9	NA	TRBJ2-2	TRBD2	CASSVLAGNTGELFF	TGTGCCAGCAGCGTCTTAGCGGGAAACACCGGGGAGCTGTTTTTT
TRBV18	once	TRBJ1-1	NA	CASSPQGTNTEAFF	TGTGCCAGCTCACCACAGGGGACGAACACTGAAGCTTTCTTT
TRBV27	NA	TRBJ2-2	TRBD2	CASTKTSGSAGELFF	TGTGCCAGCACCAAGACTAGCGGGAGTGCCGGGGAGCTGTTTTTT
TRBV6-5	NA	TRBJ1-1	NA	CASSYQQGLNTEAFF	TGTGCCAGCAGTTACCAGCAGGGGCTGAACACTGAAGCTTTCTTT
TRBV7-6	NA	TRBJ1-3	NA	CASSLRGSKGNTIYF	TGTGCCAGCAGCTTACGGGGAAGTAAAGGAAACACCATATATTTT
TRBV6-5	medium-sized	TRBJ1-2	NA	CASSYGGSYGYTF	TGTGCCAGCAGTTACGGAGGGTCTTATGGCTACACCTTC